The 26 T cell receptor beta chains given below trace back to one sample, sequenced in a study of blood T cells in healthy people across ages. Primed by a sample-barcoded 5' primer and a J-beta primer mix, a second PCR proceeded for 7 to 11 cycles. MiXCR was run by TCRdb on the 5' RACE reads, yielding one entry per CDR3 protein. The sample carries 380,000 or so distinct CDR3 sequences, over 45% recorded once. Sequencing was performed on blood. These receptors were obtained from a man between 60 and 75 years old in good health.

The chain has TRBV12-3 or TRBV12-4 and TRBJ2-1; 8 bases line up with TRBD2. CDR3 size: 15 residues. Unmatched junction bases numbered 8, after V lost 2 bases and J lost 8 bases. DNA of the CDR3: TGTGCCAGCAGTTTACCACAGAGCGGGAGCGATGAGCAGTTCTTC. Protein product: CASSLPQSGSDEQFF.

This clonotype was seen only a few times. The V gene is TRBV12-3 or TRBV12-4, the J gene TRBJ1-2; D uncertain. The CDR3 is 14 residues long. Trimming cost V 5 bases and J 4 bases, with 14 bases left between them. The CDR3: CASSPGWSGYGYTF. The CDR3 DNA reads as TGTGCCAGCAGTCCCGGTTGGAGTGGCTATGGCTACACCTTC.

This clonotype occurred a few times. CDR3 loop: CASSQARQGAYNEQFF. The CDR3 DNA is TGTGCCAGCAGCCAAGCGAGACAGGGGGCCTACAATGAGCAGTTCTTC. V and J are TRBV14 and TRBJ2-1; 9 bases line up with TRBD1. The CDR3 runs 16 residues. The junction had 3 bases not matched to a gene; V was cut back by 1 base and J by 2 bases. Germline lookup yields CDR1 SGHDN and CDR2 FVKESK.

Turning to this clonotype: Being one base from a much bigger clone, this may be a read error. The chain has TRBV5-1 and TRBJ2-4, with D perhaps TRBD1 (7 bases). The ends were cut back, 2 bases at V and 8 bases at J, with 20 bases in the middle. CDR1 is SGHRS, CDR2 YFSETQ, per germline. The CDR3 extends over 16 amino acids. CDR3: CASSLRQGLGGDIQYF. In DNA form, the CDR3 reads TGCGCCAGCAGCTTACGACAGGGTTTGGGGGGAGACATTCAGTACTTC.

This clonotype has a handful of counts. The V and J genes are TRBV29-1 and TRBJ2-5; 8 bases are a match to TRBD1. Germline values: CDR1 SQVTM, CDR2 ANQGSEA. V trimming: 8 bases; J trimming: 5 bases; junction bases outside the gene matches: 10. The CDR3 has 13 amino acids. The CDR3 protein is CSLSGTGGETQYF. The CDR3 bases are TGCAGCTTGTCCGGGACAGGCGGTGAGACCCAGTACTTC.

As to this clonotype: A much larger clone lies one base from this, so it may be a read error. The CDR3 region has the DNA TGTGCCAGCAGTTTATTTTCCGGGGCCAACGCCCTGACTTTC. This encodes CASSLFSGANALTF. This rearrangement joins TRBV27 to TRBJ2-6, with D perhaps given as TRBD1 or TRBD2 (5 bases each). CDR3 length equals 14 residues. Germline-derived CDR1 and CDR2 are MNHEY and SMNVEV (reference sequence).

This clonotype was detected a few times. The CDR3: CSAPLTGGDYGYTF. DNA of the CDR3: TGCAGTGCTCCCTTGACAGGGGGCGACTATGGCTACACCTTC. The rearrangement uses TRBV20-1 and TRBJ1-2; 10 bases are shared with TRBD1. Germline values: CDR1 DFQATT, CDR2 SNEGSKA (reference sequence). The length of the CDR3 is 14 residues. With V trimmed by 5 bases and J by 3 bases, 6 bases remained unmatched.

The chain employs TRBV6-2 or TRBV6-3 and TRBJ2-7; D ambiguous. Germline CDR1 MNHEY, CDR2 SVGEGT. The V end was cut by 5 bases, the J end by 2 bases, with 13 bases between. The CDR3 contains 14 residues. The CDR3 sequence: CASSTAANAYEQYF. The CDR3 nucleotides are TGTGCCAGCAGTACCGCGGCGAACGCCTACGAGCAGTACTTC.

The genes are TRBV12-3 or TRBV12-4 and TRBJ2-1, with TRBD2 matching 15 bases. The V segment lost 5 bases and the J segment 6 bases; nucleotides outside the gene matches: 14. CDR3 size: 19 residues. The DNA for the CDR3 is TGTGCCAGCAGTCACAGGACTAGCGGGAGGGGGGTGGGTTCCAATGAGCAGTTCTTC. It translates to CASSHRTSGRGVGSNEQFF.

The rearrangement joins TRBV4-1 to TRBJ2-3; 8 nucleotides line up with TRBD2. V lost 0 bases, J lost 4 bases, and 3 bases stayed unmatched. Germline assignment: CDR1 MGHRA and CDR2 YSYEKL. The CDR3 runs to 15 residues. The CDR3 sequence is CASSQDTGGPDTQYF. In DNA form, the CDR3 reads TGCGCCAGCAGCCAAGATACGGGAGGGCCAGATACGCAGTATTTT.

Concerning this clonotype: A much larger clone differs from this one at a single base, so this may be a read error. J is TRBJ2-5 and V is TRBV5-8; a possible D gene is TRBD1 (6 bases). CDR1 and CDR2 from the germline V gene are SGHTS and YDEGEE. Trimming shortened V by 3 bases and J by 4 bases, and 16 bases separated the two germline ends. The CDR3 length is 15 residues. In DNA, the CDR3 is TGTGCCAGCAGCTGGCTAGCTGGGGGCGCAGAGACCCAGTACTTC. Its translation is CASSWLAGGAETQYF.

This clonotype was detected only a few times. The genes are TRBV20-1 and TRBJ2-5; TRBD1 matches at 11 bases. Matching the DNA end better, TRBJ2-7 makes the J call doubtful. Germline CDR1 reads DFQATT; CDR2 reads SNEGSKA (reference sequence). The CDR3 covers 13 residues. The chain's CDR3 is CSAMRTGGAEQYF. DNA for the CDR3: TGCAGTGCTATGAGGACAGGGGGCGCCGAGCAGTACTTC.

This clonotype was recorded only once. The V gene is TRBV4-2, the J gene TRBJ2-5; TRBD2 matches 9 bases. Germline V gene sequence: CDR1 LGHNA, CDR2 YNFKEQ. The ends lost 0 bases at V and 11 bases at J; junction bases unmatched: 10. CDR3 length: 15 amino acids. The CDR3 region is CASSQDASGVDEQYF. The CDR3 coding sequence is TGTGCCAGCAGCCAAGACGCTAGCGGGGTAGATGAGCAGTACTTC.

This clonotype was counted ten times or more. This rearrangement joins TRBV4-3 to TRBJ2-1, with 7 bases identical to TRBD2. CDR3 length equals 17 residues. CDR1 is LGHNA and CDR2 is YSLEER in the germline V gene. V lost 0 bases and J lost 5; bases outside the gene matches: 10. Here the CDR3 reads CASSQDPAGRRDNEQFF. The CDR3 DNA reads as TGCGCCAGCAGCCAAGACCCTGCCGGGAGGAGGGACAATGAGCAGTTCTTC.

This clonotype came up a few times. This chain connects TRBV20-1 to TRBJ2-5; tentatively, D is TRBD1 (6 bases). Germline CDR1 and CDR2: DFQATT and SNEGSKA (reference sequence). The CDR3 has 16 amino acids. V was cut by 1 base and J by 5 bases, with 20 bases left in between. The CDR3 sequence is CSARGPGVSGVETQYF. The CDR3 DNA reads TGCAGTGCTAGAGGACCCGGGGTCTCAGGGGTCGAGACCCAGTACTTC.

V is TRBV5-1 and J is TRBJ1-1; TRBD1 might be the D (5 bases). V lost 4 bases, J lost 5 bases, and 15 bases lay in between. Germline CDR1 and CDR2: SGHRS and YFSETQ. This CDR3 is built from 14 residues. CDR3 DNA: TGCGCCAGCAGCGCCGGGACCCCCGGGACTGAAGCTTTCTTT. Translated, it gives CASSAGTPGTEAFF.

The chain carries TRBV6-4 and TRBJ2-7; possible D gene TRBD2, 6 bases. The J call may be in error: the DNA end matches TRBJ2-5 better. CDR1 is MRHNA, CDR2 SNTAGT, per germline. The CDR3 is 13 amino acids. CDR3 sequence: CASSEIGGGTQYF. The CDR3 DNA reads TGTGCCAGCAGTGAGATCGGGGGTGGGACCCAGTACTTC.

The J gene is TRBJ2-3, the V gene TRBV29-1; 7 nucleotides match TRBD1. Germline V gene sequence: CDR1 SQVTM, CDR2 ANQGSEA. V was clipped by 5 bases and J by 4 bases; unmatched bases: 6. CDR3 length: 13 residues. The DNA for the CDR3 is TGCAGCGTTACCGGGGACAGCCCAGATACGCAGTATTTT. Translating gives CSVTGDSPDTQYF.

Only a few counts were recorded for this clonotype. The V call is TRBV2, the J call TRBJ2-3, with D possibly being TRBD1 or TRBD2 (7 bases each). The CDR3 extends over 15 amino acids. CDR1 is SNHLY and CDR2 is FYNNEI in the germline V gene. V was pared by 6 bases and J by 5 bases, with 18 bases between. This CDR3 reads CASRDPGQRGDTQYF. The CDR3, as DNA: TGTGCCAGCAGGGATCCGGGACAGCGGGGAGATACGCAGTATTTT.

The rearrangement uses TRBV6-2 or TRBV6-3 and TRBJ2-3; TRBD2 aligns across 12 bases. V gave up 2 bases and J gave up 6 bases; unmatched junction bases: 9. Germline CDR1 reads MNHEY; CDR2 reads SVGEGT. The CDR3 consists of 17 residues. The CDR3 bases are TGTGCCAGCAGTTACCCTCTAGCGGGGGGGAATAGGGATACGCAGTATTTT. Its translation: CASSYPLAGGNRDTQYF.

V usage is TRBV6-2 or TRBV6-3 and J usage is TRBJ2-2; 10 nucleotides match TRBD1. The V gene's germline CDR1 is MNHEY and CDR2 SVGEGT. V dropped 6 bases and J dropped 5; count of bases not matched to a gene: 6. The CDR3 covers 15 residues. The DNA for the CDR3 is TGTGCCAGCAGGCCGGACAGGGGGAGGACCGGGGAGCTGTTTTTT. Amino acids: CASRPDRGRTGELFF.

For the CDR3, the DNA is TGTGCCAGCGTAACTACCGGGACAGGGAAAATATACGCTGAAGCTTTCTTT. Protein product: CASVTTGTGKIYAEAFF. The chain uses TRBV28 and TRBJ1-1, with 9 bases that match TRBD1. Germline-derived CDR1 and CDR2 are MDHEN and SYDVKM. This CDR3 is 17 amino acids long. The V and J ends lost 8 bases and 6 bases, in that order; junction bases with no gene match: 19. The full variable domain, rest sourced from reference TRBV28 and TRBJ1-1, is DVKVTQSSRYLVKRTGEKVFLECVQDMDHENMFWYRQDPGLGLRLIYFSYDVKMKEKGDIPEGYSVSREKKERFSLILESASTNQTSMYLCASVTTGTGKIYAEAFFGQGTRLTVV.

This clonotype was observed a handful of times. The chain recombines TRBV20-1 with TRBJ2-3; D gene unclear. The V gene's germline CDR1 is DFQATT and CDR2 SNEGSKA (reference sequence). CDR3 size: 9 residues. The V end was cut by 7 bases, the J end by 5 bases, with 4 bases between. CDR3 residues: CSVGDTQYF. CDR3 bases: TGCAGTGTGGGAGATACGCAGTATTTT.

This clonotype was counted once. One end of the junction does not line up with germline, which may come from a read error. This sequence joins TRBV7-9 and TRBJ2-3, with 9 nucleotides matching TRBD1. The CDR3 consists of 17 residues. Germline-derived CDR1 and CDR2 are SEHNR and FQNEAQ (reference sequence). The CDR3 is CASSLSWDRDRTGTQYF. CDR3 sequence (DNA): TGTGCCAGCAGCTTAAGCTGGGACAGGGACAGGACAGGTACGCAGTATTTT.

This clonotype was seen a few times. This chain links TRBV2 with TRBJ2-1, with D possibly called TRBD1 or TRBD2 (5 bases each). Germline loops: CDR1 SNHLY, CDR2 FYNNEI. This CDR3 has 13 amino acids. V lost 8 bases, J lost 8 bases, and 16 bases lay in between. CDR3: CASEQGPYYEQFF. The CDR3 coding sequence is TGTGCCAGCGAGCAGGGACCATATTATGAGCAGTTCTTC.

This clonotype has only a few counts. The rearrangement joins TRBV5-1 to TRBJ2-7; no clear D. Germline loops: CDR1 SGHRS, CDR2 YFSETQ. V was cut by 4 bases and J by 2 bases, with 13 bases left in between. The CDR3 runs to 14 residues. CDR3 DNA sequence: TGCGCCAGCAGCGTGGCCGAGTTAGCCTACGAGCAGTACTTC. Its protein product is CASSVAELAYEQYF.